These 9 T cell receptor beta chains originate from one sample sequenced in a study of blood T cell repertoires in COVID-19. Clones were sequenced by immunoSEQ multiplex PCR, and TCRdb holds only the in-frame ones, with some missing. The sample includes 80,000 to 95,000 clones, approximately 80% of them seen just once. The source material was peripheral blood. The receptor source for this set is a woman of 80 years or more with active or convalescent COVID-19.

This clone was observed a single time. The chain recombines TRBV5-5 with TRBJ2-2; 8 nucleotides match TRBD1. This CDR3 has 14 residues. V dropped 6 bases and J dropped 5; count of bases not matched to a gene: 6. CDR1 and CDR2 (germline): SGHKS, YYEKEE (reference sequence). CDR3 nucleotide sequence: TGTGCCAGCAACCTTGACAGGGGAACCGGGGAGCTGTTTTTT. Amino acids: CASNLDRGTGELFF.

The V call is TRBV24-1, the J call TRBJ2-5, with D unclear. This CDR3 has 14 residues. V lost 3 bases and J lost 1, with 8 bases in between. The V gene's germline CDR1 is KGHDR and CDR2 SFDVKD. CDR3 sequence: CATSDRRTQETQYF. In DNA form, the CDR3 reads TGTGCCACCAGTGATAGGAGAACCCAAGAGACCCAGTACTTC.

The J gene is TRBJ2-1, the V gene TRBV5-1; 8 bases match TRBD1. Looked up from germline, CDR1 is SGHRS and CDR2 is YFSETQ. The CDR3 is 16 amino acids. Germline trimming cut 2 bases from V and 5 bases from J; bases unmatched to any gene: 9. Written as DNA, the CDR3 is TGCGCCAGCAGCTTCCGGACAGGGCTTTTTGACAATGAGCAGTTCTTC. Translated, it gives CASSFRTGLFDNEQFF.

CDR3 region: CASSLRTGLNTEAFF. The CDR3 nucleotides read TGCGCCAGCAGCCTCCGGACAGGGTTGAACACTGAAGCTTTCTTT. V and J are TRBV5-1 and TRBJ1-1, with 8 nucleotides matching TRBD1. With V trimmed by 4 bases and J by 0 bases, 5 bases remained unmatched. This CDR3 has 15 residues. Germline V gives CDR1 SGHRS, CDR2 YFSETQ.

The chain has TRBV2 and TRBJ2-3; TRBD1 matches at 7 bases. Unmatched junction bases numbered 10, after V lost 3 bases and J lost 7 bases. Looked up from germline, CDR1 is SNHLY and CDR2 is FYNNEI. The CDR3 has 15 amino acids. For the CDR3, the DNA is TGTGCCAGCAGTGAGCTCCGGACAGGCCGTCATACGCAGTATTTT. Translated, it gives CASSELRTGRHTQYF.

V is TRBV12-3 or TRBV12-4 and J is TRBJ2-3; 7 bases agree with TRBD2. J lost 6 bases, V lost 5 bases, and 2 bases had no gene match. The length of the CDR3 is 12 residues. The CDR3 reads CASSREGDTQYF. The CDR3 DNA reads TGTGCCAGCAGTAGGGAGGGGGATACGCAGTATTTT.

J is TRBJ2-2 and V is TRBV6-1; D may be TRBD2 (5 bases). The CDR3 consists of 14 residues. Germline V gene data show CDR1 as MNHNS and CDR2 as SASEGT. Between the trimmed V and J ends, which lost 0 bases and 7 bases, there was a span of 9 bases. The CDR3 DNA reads TGTGCCAGCAGTGAAGCAAGGAGGAACGGGGAGCTGTTTTTT. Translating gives CASSEARRNGELFF.

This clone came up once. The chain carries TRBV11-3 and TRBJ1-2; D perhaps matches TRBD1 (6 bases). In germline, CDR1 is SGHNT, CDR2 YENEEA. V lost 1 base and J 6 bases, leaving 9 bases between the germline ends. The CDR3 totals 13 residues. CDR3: CASSLATGDGYTF. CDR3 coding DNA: TGTGCCAGCAGCTTAGCGACAGGAGATGGCTACACCTTC.

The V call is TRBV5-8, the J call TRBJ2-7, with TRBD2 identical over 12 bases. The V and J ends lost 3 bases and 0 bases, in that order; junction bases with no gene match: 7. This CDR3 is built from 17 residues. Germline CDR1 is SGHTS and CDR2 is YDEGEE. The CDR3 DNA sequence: TGTGCCAGCAGCTGGGAGCTAGCGGGAGGGCTCTCCTACGAGCAGTACTTC. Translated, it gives CASSWELAGGLSYEQYF.